This T cell receptor beta chain comes out of a study of blood T cell repertoires in COVID-19. Study-wide background: Specimens from acute and convalescent COVID-19 originated in the United States, Italy and Spain. The cDNA or gDNA used as material had been derived from T cells, B-cell-depleted T cells, or PBMCs.

Germline lookup yields CDR1 MNHEY and CDR2 SVGAGI. The CDR3 contains 15 residues. V dropped 7 bases and J dropped 3 bases, with 19 bases sitting between them. In the study's own analysis: How many nucleated cells were present was estimated from reference gene primer amplification. Generated by immunoSEQ multiplex PCR, the TCRdb table keeps only in-frame clones and is missing some. V, J and clone size are those of that table, while D and trimming were read from the DNA. The sample lists several thousand clones, approximately 81% occurring once. The chain carries TRBV6-5 and TRBJ2-7, with D possibly being TRBD2 (7 bases). This receptor was identified in a human donor in a cohort sampled during active COVID-19. The specimen was peripheral blood. CDR3: CASTNSGGSRYEQYF. The CDR3 DNA sequence: TGTGCCAGCACCAACTCGGGGGGCAGTCGCTACGAGCAGTACTTC.